This entry lists 19 T cell receptor beta chains sequenced from one sample in a study of spatial heterogeneity in lung cancer. TCRdb ran MiXCR on the 5' RACE reads and lists one entry per CDR3 protein. The sample lists under 150,000 distinct CDR3 sequences, 9% to 15% seen once, with approximately 16% in the top ten. The time point denotes: blood at routine non-recurrence follow-up after resection. Material for sequencing was whole RNA from tumor, nontumor lung or frozen PBMC, left unsorted. Sequenced here: PBMCs, sampled at follow-up. All receptors come from a male donor with early-stage non-small cell lung cancer.

This clonotype was seen repeatedly, ten times or more. The chain carries TRBV29-1 and TRBJ2-5; 9 bases match TRBD1. In germline, CDR1 is SQVTM, CDR2 ANQGSEA. CDR3 length equals 12 residues. The trim removed 6 bases at V and 6 bases at J, leaving 5 bases unmatched. The CDR3, as DNA: TGCAGCGTAAATGGACAGGGGCAGACCCAGTACTTC. Residues: CSVNGQGQTQYF.

This clonotype was counted only a few times. The chain has TRBV24-1 and TRBJ2-2; TRBD1 matches at 9 bases. CDR3 length: 17 residues. Losses at the gene ends were 6 bases for V and 5 bases for J; bases not matched to a gene: 12. Looked up from germline, CDR1 is KGHDR and CDR2 is SFDVKD. CDR3 region: CATSNRPGTGITGELFF. The CDR3 DNA sequence: TGTGCCACCAGTAACCGCCCCGGGACAGGGATTACCGGGGAGCTGTTTTTT.

Many counts were recorded for this clonotype. This chain connects TRBV10-3 to TRBJ2-1; unclear D gene. Between the trimmed V and J ends, which lost 3 bases and 9 bases, there was a span of 18 bases. CDR3 size: 15 residues. Germline CDR1 reads ENHRY; CDR2 reads SYGVKD. The CDR3 DNA sequence: TGTGCCATCAGTGACCCGACGTCCCCCTTGGGTGAGCAGTTCTTC. Its translation is CAISDPTSPLGEQFF.

This clonotype was seen repeatedly, ten times or more. The chain joins TRBV20-1 to TRBJ1-2, with 9 positions matching TRBD1. The CDR3 extends over 12 amino acids. Trimming at V came to 4 bases and at J to 5 bases, leaving 2 bases not matched to a gene. CDR1 and CDR2 (germline): DFQATT, SNEGSKA (reference sequence). CDR3 nucleotides: TGCAGTGCTAACAGGGGGCTTTATGGCTACACCTTC. This translates into CSANRGLYGYTF.

This clonotype was found a few times. The chain carries TRBV6-5 and TRBJ2-3; D unresolved. The ends were cut back, 2 bases at V and 2 bases at J, with 11 bases in the middle. The V gene's germline CDR1 is MNHEY and CDR2 SVGAGI. The CDR3 length is 15 residues. Here the CDR3 reads CASSYTGPYTDTQYF. The CDR3 nucleotides read TGTGCCAGCAGTTACACCGGACCTTACACAGATACGCAGTATTTT.

This sequence joins TRBV28 and TRBJ2-7; 7 positions agree with TRBD1. The CDR3 has 14 amino acids. V shed 9 bases and J 0 bases; nucleotides not matched to a gene: 8. CDR1 is MDHEN, CDR2 SYDVKM, per germline. This CDR3 reads CASRDSRSSYEQYF. DNA for the CDR3: TGTGCCAGTAGGGACAGCAGGAGCTCCTACGAGCAGTACTTC.

This clonotype was seen more than once but under ten times. The CDR3 nucleotides read TGCAGCGTTTACGACGGCTCGAACACCGGGGAGCTGTTTTTT. Its translation: CSVYDGSNTGELFF. The gene calls are TRBV29-1 and TRBJ2-2; unclear D gene. V was shortened by 5 bases and J by 0 bases, with 10 bases between the two germline ends. There are 14 residues in the CDR3. Germline lookup yields CDR1 SQVTM and CDR2 ANQGSEA.

This clonotype was counted a few times. This chain links TRBV20-1 with TRBJ2-2, with D perhaps matching TRBD2 (5 bases). This CDR3 is built from 15 residues. Germline V gene sequence: CDR1 DFQATT, CDR2 SNEGSKA (reference sequence). CDR3 nucleotide sequence: TGCGGAACTCTTCGGCGGGTTCCGAACACCGGGGAGCTGTTTTTT. Translated, it gives CGTLRRVPNTGELFF.

V and J are TRBV7-6 and TRBJ1-1, with D maybe TRBD1 (6 bases). V was pared by 7 bases and J by 1 base, with 13 bases between. CDR3 length: 14 residues. Germline V gene lookup returns CDR1 SGHVS and CDR2 FNYEAQ. In DNA form, the CDR3 reads TGTGCCAGCATCCGGGACATAGAGAACACTGAAGCTTTCTTT. Its protein product is CASIRDIENTEAFF.

This clonotype has a handful of counts. The rearrangement links TRBV28 to TRBJ2-2; 8 bases are shared with TRBD1. The CDR3 is 17 amino acids. The V gene end was trimmed by 6 bases and the J gene end by 6 bases; junction bases not matched to a gene: 15. The germline CDR1 and CDR2 sequences are MDHEN and SYDVKM. The CDR3 DNA reads as TGTGCCAGCAGCCGGAGGTTGCAGGGGGCGTTTGCCGGGGAGCTGTTTTTT. Translation gives CASSRRLQGAFAGELFF.

This clonotype has a count of ten or more. The chain recombines TRBV12-3 or TRBV12-4 with TRBJ2-1; 7 bases map to TRBD1. This CDR3 contains 14 residues. The V segment lost 5 bases and the J segment 4 bases; nucleotides outside the gene matches: 5. CDR3 DNA: TGTGCCAGCAGTCCCGGGACAGTATACAATGAGCAGTTCTTC. It codes for CASSPGTVYNEQFF.

The rearrangement links TRBV10-2 to TRBJ2-1, with 10 nucleotides matching TRBD2. The CDR3 extends over 15 amino acids. Germline V gene lookup returns CDR1 WSHSY and CDR2 SAAADI. V was clipped by 5 bases and J by 4 bases; unmatched bases: 5. CDR3 protein: CASSYSGGRYNEQFF. The CDR3 coding sequence is TGCGCCAGCAGTTATAGCGGGGGGAGGTACAATGAGCAGTTCTTC.

This clonotype was seen many times. The chain joins TRBV2 to TRBJ2-5, with a weak D call TRBD2 (6 bases). V dropped 7 bases and J dropped 4 bases, with 10 bases sitting between them. Germline V gene lookup returns CDR1 SNHLY and CDR2 FYNNEI. CDR3 size: 12 residues. CDR3 sequence: CASKEGGETQYF. The CDR3 DNA reads as TGTGCCAGCAAGGAGGGAGGAGAGACCCAGTACTTC.

The rearrangement links TRBV5-1 to TRBJ2-3, with 9 bases fitting TRBD2. Germline V lookup: CDR1 SGHRS, CDR2 YFSETQ. There are 15 residues in the CDR3. The V segment lost 6 bases and the J segment 2 bases; nucleotides outside the gene matches: 7. CDR3 nucleotide sequence: TGCGCCAGCATCCAGCGGGGGGTCCTCACAGATACGCAGTATTTT. Its translation: CASIQRGVLTDTQYF.

This clonotype showed up just a few times. This chain uses TRBV18 with TRBJ2-1, with TRBD1 as a possible D gene (5 bases). Germline V gene data show CDR1 as KGHSH and CDR2 as LQKENI. Trimming pared 6 bases from V and 0 bases from J, leaving 12 bases between. There are 15 residues in the CDR3. The CDR3 loop is CASSPTGNSYNEQFF. The CDR3 DNA follows: TGTGCCAGCTCCCCTACAGGAAACTCCTACAATGAGCAGTTCTTC.

This chain joins TRBV28 and TRBJ2-1; D might be TRBD2 (6 bases). CDR1 is MDHEN and CDR2 is SYDVKM in the germline V gene. Trimming took off 5 bases at V and 6 bases at J, with 17 bases between the two ends. CDR3 size: 15 residues. Written as DNA, the CDR3 is TGTGCCAGCAGTCCGTCGGGACTGGCCTCCAATGAGCAGTTCTTC. Its translation: CASSPSGLASNEQFF.

This clonotype was counted only a few times. The J gene is TRBJ2-5, the V gene TRBV11-2; D remains ambiguous. The CDR3 spans 12 residues. V was shortened by 0 bases and J by 9 bases, with 8 bases between the two germline ends. Germline values: CDR1 SGHAT, CDR2 FQNNGV. The CDR3 coding sequence is TGTGCCAGCAGCTTAGATTCTCCAGCCCAGTACTTC. Translation gives CASSLDSPAQYF.

This chain links TRBV7-9 with TRBJ2-3; possible D gene TRBD2, 6 bases. CDR1 is SEHNR and CDR2 is FQNEAQ in the germline V gene (reference sequence). The V and J ends lost 5 bases and 4 bases respectively, with 10 bases between them. The CDR3 loop spans 13 amino acids. CDR3: CASSLSGADTQYF. CDR3 bases: TGTGCCAGCAGCCTCTCGGGGGCAGATACGCAGTATTTT.

This clonotype was counted only a few times. The chain joins TRBV28 to TRBJ2-3, with D unresolved. The CDR3 loop spans 15 amino acids. Germline CDR1 MDHEN, CDR2 SYDVKM. V was trimmed by 3 bases and J by 3 bases, leaving 13 bases between them. The CDR3 nucleotides read TGTGCCAGCAGTTTGGCAGAGGCCCGGACAGATACGCAGTATTTT. Amino acid sequence: CASSLAEARTDTQYF.